This T cell receptor beta chain comes out of a study of cytomegalovirus exposure and HLA in healthy donors. Overall study: The Caucasian-associated ancestry cluster held roughly 84% of 398 genotyped donors.

With 60 Vbeta and 13 Jbeta primers, the PCR was carried out. The protocol was immunoSEQ multiplex PCR, while the TCRdb copy is restricted to in-frame clones and leaves out a portion. The table lists around 130,000 clones, around three fifths of them singletons. Germline CDR1 reads SQVTM; CDR2 reads ANQGSEA. The CDR3 is made up of 15 amino acids. Trimming stripped 6 bases from V and 4 bases from J, with 21 bases between. The genes are TRBV29-1 and TRBJ1-1; D is perhaps TRBD1 (6 bases). This sequence originates from a male donor in good health and CMV-seronegative. Sequences were obtained from PBMCs. CDR3 sequence (DNA): TGCAGCGTCCAGGGGTTACACTTTCTGGGCACTGAAGCTTTCTTT. Encoded protein: CSVQGLHFLGTEAFF.